This T cell receptor (beta chain) was found in a study of CD4 T cells in relation to SARS-CoV-2 and coronaviruses. Study outcomes and limitations: According to naive versus memory sequencing, detected responses are memory recall, not newly primed. The cross-reactivity analysis covered only spike protein, not other viral proteins.

The table came from immunoSEQ multiplex PCR; TCRdb's copy has only in-frame clones and leaves some out. The top ten hold 0.14% of the sample, which has about 64,000 clones, around 93% seen once. In regard to this clone: Its antigen is not known.

The unexposed donors gave CD4+ T cells in about 2010-2018, prior to COVID-19. Naive and memory CD4+ T cells came from enriched cryopreserved PBMCs. The V and J ends lost 2 bases and 1 base, in that order; junction bases with no gene match: 4. The CDR3 covers 15 residues. Germline V gives CDR1 SGHTS, CDR2 YDEGEE. Specimen: naive CD4+ T cells from PBMCs. Subset given: naive CD4+ T cells isolated by negative enrichment. The sequence was obtained from a human donor in good health. V gene TRBV5-8 combines with J gene TRBJ2-5, with 8 bases fitting TRBD1. This CDR3 is CASSFGQGPQETQYF. The CDR3 bases are TGTGCCAGCAGCTTCGGACAGGGCCCCCAAGAGACCCAGTACTTC.